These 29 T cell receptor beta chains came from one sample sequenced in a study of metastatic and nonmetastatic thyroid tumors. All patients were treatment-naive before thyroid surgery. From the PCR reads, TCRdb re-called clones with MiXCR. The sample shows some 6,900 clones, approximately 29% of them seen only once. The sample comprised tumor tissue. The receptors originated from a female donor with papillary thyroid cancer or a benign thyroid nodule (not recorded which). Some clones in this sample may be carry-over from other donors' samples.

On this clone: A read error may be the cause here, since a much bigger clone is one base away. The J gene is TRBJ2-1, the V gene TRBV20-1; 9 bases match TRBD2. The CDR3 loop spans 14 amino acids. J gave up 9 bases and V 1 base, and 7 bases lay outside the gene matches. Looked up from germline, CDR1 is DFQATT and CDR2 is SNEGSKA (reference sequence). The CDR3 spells CSARVSGRWGEQFF. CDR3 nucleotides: TGCAGTGCTAGAGTGAGCGGGAGGTGGGGTGAGCAGTTCTTC.

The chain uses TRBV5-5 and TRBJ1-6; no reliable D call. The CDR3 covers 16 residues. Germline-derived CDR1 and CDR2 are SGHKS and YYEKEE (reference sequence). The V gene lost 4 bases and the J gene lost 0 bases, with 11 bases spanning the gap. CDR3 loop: CASSVAVGSYNSPLHF. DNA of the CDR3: TGTGCCAGCAGCGTGGCCGTGGGCTCCTATAATTCACCCCTCCACTTT. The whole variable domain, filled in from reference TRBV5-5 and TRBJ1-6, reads DAGVTQSPTHLIKTRGQQVTLRCSPISGHKSVSWYQQVLGQGPQFIFQYYEKEERGRGNFPDRFSARQFPNYSSELNVNALLLGDSALYLCASSVAVGSYNSPLHFGNGTRLTVT.

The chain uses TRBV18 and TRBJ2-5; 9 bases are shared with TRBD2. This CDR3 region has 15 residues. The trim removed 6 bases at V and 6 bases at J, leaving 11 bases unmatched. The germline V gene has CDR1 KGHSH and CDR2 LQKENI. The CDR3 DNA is TGTGCCAGCTCCCCCCCGGGACTAGCAAGAAAGACCCAGTACTTC. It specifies CASSPPGLARKTQYF.

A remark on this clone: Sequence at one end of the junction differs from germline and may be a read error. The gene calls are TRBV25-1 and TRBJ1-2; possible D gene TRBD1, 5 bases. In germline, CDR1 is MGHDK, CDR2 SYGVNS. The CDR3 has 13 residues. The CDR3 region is CASSPGTNYSYTF. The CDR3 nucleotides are TGCGCCAGCAGTCCAGGGACTAACTATAGCTACACCTTC.

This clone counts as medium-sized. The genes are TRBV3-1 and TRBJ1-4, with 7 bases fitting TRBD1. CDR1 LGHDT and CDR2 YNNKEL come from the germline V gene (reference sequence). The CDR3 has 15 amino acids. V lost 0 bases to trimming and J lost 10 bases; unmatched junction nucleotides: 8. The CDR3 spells CASSQDGDRAGKLFF. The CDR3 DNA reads TGTGCCAGCAGCCAAGATGGAGACAGGGCGGGAAAACTGTTTTTT.

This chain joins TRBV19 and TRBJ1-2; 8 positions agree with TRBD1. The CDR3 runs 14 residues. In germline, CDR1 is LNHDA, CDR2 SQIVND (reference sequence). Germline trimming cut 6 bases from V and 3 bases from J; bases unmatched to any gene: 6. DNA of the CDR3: TGTGCCAGTAGCACTCCGGGACAGGACTATGGCTACACCTTC. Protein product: CASSTPGQDYGYTF.

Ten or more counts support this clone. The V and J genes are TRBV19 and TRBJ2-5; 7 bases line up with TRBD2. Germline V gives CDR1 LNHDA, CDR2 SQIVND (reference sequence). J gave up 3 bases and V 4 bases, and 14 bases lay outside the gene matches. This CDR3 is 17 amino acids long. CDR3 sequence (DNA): TGTGCCAGTAGTACCCCCCCCCGGGACGGGGGGAAAGAGACCCAGTACTTC. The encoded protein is CASSTPPRDGGKETQYF.

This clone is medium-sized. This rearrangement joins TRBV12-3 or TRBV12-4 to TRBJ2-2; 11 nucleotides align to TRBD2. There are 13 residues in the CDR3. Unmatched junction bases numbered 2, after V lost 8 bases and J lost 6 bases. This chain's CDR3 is CASSGLAAGELFF. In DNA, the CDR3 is TGTGCCAGCTCGGGACTAGCGGCCGGGGAGCTGTTTTTT.

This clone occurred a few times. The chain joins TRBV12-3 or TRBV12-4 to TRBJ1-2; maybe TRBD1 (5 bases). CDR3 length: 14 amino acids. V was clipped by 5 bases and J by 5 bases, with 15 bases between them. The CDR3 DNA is TGTGCCAGCAGTGGGACGTGCCGCGATTATGGCTACACCTTC. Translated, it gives CASSGTCRDYGYTF.

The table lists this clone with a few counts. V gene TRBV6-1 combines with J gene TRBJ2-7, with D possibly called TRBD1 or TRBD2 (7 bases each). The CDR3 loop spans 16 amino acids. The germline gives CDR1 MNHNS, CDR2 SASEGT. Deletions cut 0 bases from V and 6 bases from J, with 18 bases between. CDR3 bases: TGTGCCAGCAGTGAAGCCGAGGGGGCAGGGGGGGTCGAGCAGTACTTC. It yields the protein CASSEAEGAGGVEQYF.

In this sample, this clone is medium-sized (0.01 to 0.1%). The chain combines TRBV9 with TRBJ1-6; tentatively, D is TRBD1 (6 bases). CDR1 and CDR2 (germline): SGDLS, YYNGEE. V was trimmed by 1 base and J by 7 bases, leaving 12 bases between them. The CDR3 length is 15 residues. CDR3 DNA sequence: TGTGCCAGCAGCGTACAGGGGTCGGGAAATTCACCCCTCCACTTT. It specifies CASSVQGSGNSPLHF.

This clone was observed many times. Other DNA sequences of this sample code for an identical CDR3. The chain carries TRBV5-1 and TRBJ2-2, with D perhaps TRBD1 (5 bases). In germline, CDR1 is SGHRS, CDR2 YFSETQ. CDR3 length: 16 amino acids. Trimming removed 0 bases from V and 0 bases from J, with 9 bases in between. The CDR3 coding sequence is TGCGCCAGCAGCTTGGCAGGGTTAGCGAACACCGGGGAGCTGTTTTTT. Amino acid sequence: CASSLAGLANTGELFF.

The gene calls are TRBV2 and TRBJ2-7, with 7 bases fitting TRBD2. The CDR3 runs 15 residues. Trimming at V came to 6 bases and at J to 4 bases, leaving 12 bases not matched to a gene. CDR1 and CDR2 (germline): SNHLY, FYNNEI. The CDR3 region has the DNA TGTGCCAGCAGCGAGGCCGGGACTACGGATTACGAGCAGTACTTC. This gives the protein CASSEAGTTDYEQYF. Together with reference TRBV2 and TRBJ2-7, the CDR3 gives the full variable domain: EPEVTQTPSHQVTQMGQEVILRCVPISNHLYFYWYRQILGQKVEFLVSFYNNEISEKSEIFDDQFSVERPDGSNFTLKIRSTKLEDSAMYFCASSEAGTTDYEQYFGPGTRLTVT.

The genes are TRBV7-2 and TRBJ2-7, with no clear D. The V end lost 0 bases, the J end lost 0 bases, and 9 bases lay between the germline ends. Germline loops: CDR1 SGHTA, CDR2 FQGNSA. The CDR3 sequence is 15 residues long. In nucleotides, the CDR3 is TGTGCCAGCAGCTTAGCCACAGCTCGCTCCTACGAGCAGTACTTC. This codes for CASSLATARSYEQYF.

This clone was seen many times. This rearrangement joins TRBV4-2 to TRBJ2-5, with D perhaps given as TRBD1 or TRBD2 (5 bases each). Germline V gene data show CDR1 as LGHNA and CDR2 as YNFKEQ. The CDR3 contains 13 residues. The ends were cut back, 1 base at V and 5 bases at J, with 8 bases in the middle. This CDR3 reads CASSQGQRETQYF. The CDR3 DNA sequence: TGTGCCAGCAGCCAAGGACAGCGGGAGACCCAGTACTTC.

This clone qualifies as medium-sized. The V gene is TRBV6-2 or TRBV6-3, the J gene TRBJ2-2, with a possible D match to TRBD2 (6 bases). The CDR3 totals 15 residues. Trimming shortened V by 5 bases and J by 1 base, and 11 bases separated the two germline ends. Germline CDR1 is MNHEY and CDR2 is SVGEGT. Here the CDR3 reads CASSNVAENTGELFF. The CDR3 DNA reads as TGTGCCAGCAGTAACGTAGCGGAGAACACCGGGGAGCTGTTTTTT.

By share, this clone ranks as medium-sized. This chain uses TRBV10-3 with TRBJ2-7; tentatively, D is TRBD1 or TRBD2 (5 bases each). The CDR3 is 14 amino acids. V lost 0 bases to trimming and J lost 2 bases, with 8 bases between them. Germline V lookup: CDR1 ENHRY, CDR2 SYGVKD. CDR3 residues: CAISESGGPYEQYF. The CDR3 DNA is TGTGCCATCAGTGAGTCTGGGGGACCCTACGAGCAGTACTTC.

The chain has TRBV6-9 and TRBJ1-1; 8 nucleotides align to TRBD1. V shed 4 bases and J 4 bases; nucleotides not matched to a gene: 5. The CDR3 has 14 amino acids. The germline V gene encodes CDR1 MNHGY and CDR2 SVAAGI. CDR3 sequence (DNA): TGTGCCAGCAGTTTCTTGGACAGGGCCACTGAAGCTTTCTTT. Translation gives CASSFLDRATEAFF.

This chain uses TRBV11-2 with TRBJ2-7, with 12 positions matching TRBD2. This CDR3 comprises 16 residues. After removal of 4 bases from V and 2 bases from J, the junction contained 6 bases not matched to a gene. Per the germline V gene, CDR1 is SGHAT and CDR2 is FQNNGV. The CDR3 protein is CASSWRLAGVTYEQYF. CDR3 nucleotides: TGTGCCAGCAGCTGGAGACTAGCGGGGGTGACCTACGAGCAGTACTTC.

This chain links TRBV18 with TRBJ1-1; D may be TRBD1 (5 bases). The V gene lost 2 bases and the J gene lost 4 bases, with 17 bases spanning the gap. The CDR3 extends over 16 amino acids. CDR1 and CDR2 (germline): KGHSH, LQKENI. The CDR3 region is CASSPRQRAGGTEAFF. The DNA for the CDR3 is TGTGCCAGCTCACCAAGGCAGCGGGCCGGGGGCACTGAAGCTTTCTTT. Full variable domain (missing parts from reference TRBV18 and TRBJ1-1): NAGVMQNPRHLVRRRGQEARLRCSPMKGHSHVYWYRQLPEEGLKFMVYLQKENIIDESGMPKERFSAEFPKEGPSILRIQQVVRGDSAAYFCASSPRQRAGGTEAFFGQGTRLTVV.

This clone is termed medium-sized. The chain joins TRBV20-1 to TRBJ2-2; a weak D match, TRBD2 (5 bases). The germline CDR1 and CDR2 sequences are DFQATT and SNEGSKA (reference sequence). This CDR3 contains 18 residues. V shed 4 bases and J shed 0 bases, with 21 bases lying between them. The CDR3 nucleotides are TGCAGTGCTACCCCTTCGAAAGGAGCGGCTGCGAACACCGGGGAGCTGTTTTTT. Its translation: CSATPSKGAAANTGELFF.

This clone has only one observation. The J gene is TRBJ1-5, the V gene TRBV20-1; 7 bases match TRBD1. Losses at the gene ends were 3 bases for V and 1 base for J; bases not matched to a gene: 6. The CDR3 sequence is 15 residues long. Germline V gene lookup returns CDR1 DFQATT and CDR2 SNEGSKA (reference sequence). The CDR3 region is CSASRLGQSNQPQHF. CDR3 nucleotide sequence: TGCAGTGCTAGTCGGTTGGGACAGAGCAATCAGCCCCAGCATTTT.

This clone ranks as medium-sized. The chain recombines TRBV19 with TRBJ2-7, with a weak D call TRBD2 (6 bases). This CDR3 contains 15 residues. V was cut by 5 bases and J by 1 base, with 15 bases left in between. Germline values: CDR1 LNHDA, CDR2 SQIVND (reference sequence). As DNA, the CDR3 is TGTGCCAGTAGTTCCCTGGAGGGAATTTCCTACGAGCAGTACTTC. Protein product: CASSSLEGISYEQYF. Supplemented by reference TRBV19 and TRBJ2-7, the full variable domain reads DGGITQSPKYLFRKEGQNVTLSCEQNLNHDAMYWYRQDPGQGLRLIYYSQIVNDFQKGDIAEGYSVSREKKESFPLTVTSAQKNPTAFYLCASSSLEGISYEQYFGPGTRLTVT.

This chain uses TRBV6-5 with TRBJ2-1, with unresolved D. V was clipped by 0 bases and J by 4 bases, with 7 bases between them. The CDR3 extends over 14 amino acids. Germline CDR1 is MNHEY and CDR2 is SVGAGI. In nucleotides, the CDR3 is TGTGCCAGCAGTTACTCTAGCTCTTACAATGAGCAGTTCTTC. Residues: CASSYSSSYNEQFF.

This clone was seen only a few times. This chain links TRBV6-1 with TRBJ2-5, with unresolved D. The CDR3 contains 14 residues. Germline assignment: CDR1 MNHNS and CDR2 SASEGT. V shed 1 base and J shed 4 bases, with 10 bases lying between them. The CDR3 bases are TGTGCCAGCAGTGAAGACTGGAATAGAGAGACCCAGTACTTC. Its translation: CASSEDWNRETQYF.

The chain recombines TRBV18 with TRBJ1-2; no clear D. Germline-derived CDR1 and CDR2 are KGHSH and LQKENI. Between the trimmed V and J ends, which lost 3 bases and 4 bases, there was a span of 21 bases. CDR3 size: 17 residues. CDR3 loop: CASSPWRDSGSCYGYTF. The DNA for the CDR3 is TGTGCCAGCTCACCGTGGCGCGATTCGGGGTCTTGCTATGGCTACACCTTC.

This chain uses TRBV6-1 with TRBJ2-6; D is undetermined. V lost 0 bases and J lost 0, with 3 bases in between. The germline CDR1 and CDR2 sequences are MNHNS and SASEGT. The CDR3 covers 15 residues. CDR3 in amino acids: CASSEASSGANVLTF. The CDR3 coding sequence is TGTGCCAGCAGTGAAGCAAGCTCTGGGGCCAACGTCCTGACTTTC.

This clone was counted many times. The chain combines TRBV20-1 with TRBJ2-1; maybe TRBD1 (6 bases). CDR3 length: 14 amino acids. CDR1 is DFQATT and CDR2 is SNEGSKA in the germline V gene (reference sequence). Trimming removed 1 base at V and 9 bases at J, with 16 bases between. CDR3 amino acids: CSARGSRGVGEQFF. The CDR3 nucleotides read TGCAGTGCTAGAGGGTCCAGGGGAGTGGGTGAGCAGTTCTTC.

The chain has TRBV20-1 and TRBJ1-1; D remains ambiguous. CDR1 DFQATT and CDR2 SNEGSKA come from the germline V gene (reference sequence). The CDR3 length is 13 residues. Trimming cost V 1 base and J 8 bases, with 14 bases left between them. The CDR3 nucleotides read TGCAGTGCTAGAGTCGATACCGTAGGGGAAGCTTTCTTT. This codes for CSARVDTVGEAFF.